The present T cell receptor beta chain was sequenced within a study of identical twins. The CDR3 consists of 20 residues. V gave up 3 bases and J gave up 2 bases; unmatched junction bases: 18. CDR1 SGHVS and CDR2 FNYEAQ come from the germline V gene. Note on this clonotype: Its antigen is undetermined.

Study observations and caveats: Conclusions leaned on cross-sectional statistical analysis and did not track the same donors over time. In cord blood, abundant beta clonotypes had fewer insertions; memory showed no trend.

The cDNA had a unique molecular identifier and a template-switch universal primer site. TCRdb reprocessed the 5' RACE reads with MiXCR, giving one entry per CDR3 protein. The data hold some 240,000 distinct CDR3 sequences, with approximately 8.6% observed a single time. These same data were also listed under a study on yellow fever vaccine responses in identical twins.

The chain uses TRBV7-6 and TRBJ2-3; 9 bases agree with TRBD2. The sequence was obtained from a woman younger than 30 in good health. The sequenced sample consisted of CD8+ T cells sorted from blood. The CDR3 region has the DNA TGTGCCAGCAGCTTGAGACGGGCCGGGGCCGGGACTAGCTCCACAGATACGCAGTATTTT. This encodes CASSLRRAGAGTSSTDTQYF. The full variable domain, its missing parts supplied by reference TRBV7-6 and TRBJ2-3, is GAGVSQSPRYKVTKRGQDVALRCDPISGHVSLYWYRQALGQGPEFLTYFNYEAQQDKSGLPNDRFSAERPEGSISTLTIQRTEQRDSAMYRCASSLRRAGAGTSSTDTQYFGPGTRLTVL.